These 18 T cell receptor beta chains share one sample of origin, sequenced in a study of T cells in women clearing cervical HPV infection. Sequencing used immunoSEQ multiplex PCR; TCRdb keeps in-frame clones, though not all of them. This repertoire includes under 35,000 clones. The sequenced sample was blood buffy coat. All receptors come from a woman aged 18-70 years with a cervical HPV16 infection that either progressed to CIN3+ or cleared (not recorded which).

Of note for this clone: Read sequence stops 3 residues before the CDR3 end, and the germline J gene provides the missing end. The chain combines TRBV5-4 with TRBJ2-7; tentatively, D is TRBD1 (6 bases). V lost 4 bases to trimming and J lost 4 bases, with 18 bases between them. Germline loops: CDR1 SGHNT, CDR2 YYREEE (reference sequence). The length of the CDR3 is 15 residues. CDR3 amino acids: CASSAGPDSLYEQYF. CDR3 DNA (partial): TGTGCCAGCAGCGCGGGTCCGGACAGCTTGTACGAG.

The CDR3 spells CSARVTGTSWGYTF. The CDR3 bases that were read are TGCAGTGCTAGAGTCACCGGGACTAGTTGGGGC. The V and J genes are TRBV20-1 and TRBJ1-2; the D gene is possibly TRBD1 (5 bases). Coverage ceases 3 residues before the CDR3 finishes, and the germline J gene fills in the end. Germline CDR1 is DFQATT and CDR2 is SNEGSKA (reference sequence). This CDR3 spans 14 amino acids.

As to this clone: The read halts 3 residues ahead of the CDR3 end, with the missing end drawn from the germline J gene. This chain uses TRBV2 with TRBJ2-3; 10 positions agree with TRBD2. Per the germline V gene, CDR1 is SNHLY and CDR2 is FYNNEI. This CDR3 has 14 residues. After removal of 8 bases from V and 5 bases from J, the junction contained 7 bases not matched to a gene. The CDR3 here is CASSAVAGGDTQYF. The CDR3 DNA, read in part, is TGTGCCAGCTCCGCGGTAGCGGGGGGAGATACG.

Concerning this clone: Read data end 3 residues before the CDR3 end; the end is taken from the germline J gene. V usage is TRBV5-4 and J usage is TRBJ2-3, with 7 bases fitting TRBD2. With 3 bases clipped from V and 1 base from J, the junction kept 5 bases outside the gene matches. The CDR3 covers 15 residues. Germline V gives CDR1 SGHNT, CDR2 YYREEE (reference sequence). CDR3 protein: CASSYPSGGTDTQYF. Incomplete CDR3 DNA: TGTGCCAGCAGCTACCCCAGCGGGGGCACAGATACG.

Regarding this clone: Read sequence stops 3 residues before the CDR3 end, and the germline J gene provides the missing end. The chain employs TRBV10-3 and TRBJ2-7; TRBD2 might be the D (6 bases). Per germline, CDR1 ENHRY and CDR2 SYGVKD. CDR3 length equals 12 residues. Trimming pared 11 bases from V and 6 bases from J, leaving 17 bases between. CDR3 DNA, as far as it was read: TGTGCCGTTCTTCGGGACTCTCTCGAG. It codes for CAVLRDSLE. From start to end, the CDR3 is CAVLRDSLEQYF.

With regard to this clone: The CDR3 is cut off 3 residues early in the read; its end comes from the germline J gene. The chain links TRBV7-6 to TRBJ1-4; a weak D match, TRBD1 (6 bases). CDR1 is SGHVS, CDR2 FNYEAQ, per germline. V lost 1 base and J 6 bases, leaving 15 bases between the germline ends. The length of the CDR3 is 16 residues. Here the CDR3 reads CASSLVGLPGDEKLFF. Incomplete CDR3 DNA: TGTGCCAGCAGCTTAGTAGGTTTGCCAGGGGATGAAAAA.

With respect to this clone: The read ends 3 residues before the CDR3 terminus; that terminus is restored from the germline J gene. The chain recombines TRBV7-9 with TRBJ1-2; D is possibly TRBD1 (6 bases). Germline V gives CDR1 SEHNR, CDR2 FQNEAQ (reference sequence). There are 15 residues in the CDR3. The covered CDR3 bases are TGTGCCAGCAGCCATGGACAGATTGGCTCCTACGAC. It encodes CASSHGQIGSYD. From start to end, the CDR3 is CASSHGQIGSYDYTF. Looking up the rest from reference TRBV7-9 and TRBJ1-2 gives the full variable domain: DTGVSQNPRHKITKRGQNVTFRCDPISEHNRLYWYRQTLGQGPEFLTYFQNEAQLEKSRLLSDRFSAERPKGSFSTLEIQRTEQGDSAMYLCASSHGQIGSYDYTFGSGTRLTVV.

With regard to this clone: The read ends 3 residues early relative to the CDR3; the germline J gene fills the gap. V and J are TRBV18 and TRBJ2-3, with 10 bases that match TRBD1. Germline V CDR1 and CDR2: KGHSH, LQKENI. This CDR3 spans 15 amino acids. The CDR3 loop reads CASSRRQGAAQPQYF. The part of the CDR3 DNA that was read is TGTGCCAGCTCACGACGACAGGGGGCTGCTCAGCCG.

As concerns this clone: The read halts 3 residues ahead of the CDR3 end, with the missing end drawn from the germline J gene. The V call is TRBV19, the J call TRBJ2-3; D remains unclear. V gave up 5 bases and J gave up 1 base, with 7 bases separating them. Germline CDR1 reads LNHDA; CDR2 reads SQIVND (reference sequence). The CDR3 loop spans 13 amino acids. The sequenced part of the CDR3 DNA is TGTGCCAGTAGTCTGTTCGGCACAGATACG. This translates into CASSLFGTDT. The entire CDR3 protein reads CASSLFGTDTQYF.

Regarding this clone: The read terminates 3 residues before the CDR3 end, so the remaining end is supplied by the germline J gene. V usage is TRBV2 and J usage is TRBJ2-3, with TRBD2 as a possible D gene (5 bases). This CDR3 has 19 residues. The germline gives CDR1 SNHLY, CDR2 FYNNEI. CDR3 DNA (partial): TGTGCCAGCAGTGATGCGGCAGCGGTTTCCCCCTATAGCAATCAGCCG. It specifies CASSDAAAVSPYSNQP. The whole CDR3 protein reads CASSDAAAVSPYSNQPQYF.

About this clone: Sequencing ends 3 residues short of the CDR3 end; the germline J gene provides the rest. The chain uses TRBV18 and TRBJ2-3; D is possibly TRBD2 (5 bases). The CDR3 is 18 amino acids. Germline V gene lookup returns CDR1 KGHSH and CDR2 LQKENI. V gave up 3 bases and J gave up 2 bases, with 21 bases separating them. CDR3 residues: CASSPDLPVGVNTDTQYF. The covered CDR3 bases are TGTGCCAGCTCACCCGACCTTCCAGTCGGGGTAAACACAGATACG.

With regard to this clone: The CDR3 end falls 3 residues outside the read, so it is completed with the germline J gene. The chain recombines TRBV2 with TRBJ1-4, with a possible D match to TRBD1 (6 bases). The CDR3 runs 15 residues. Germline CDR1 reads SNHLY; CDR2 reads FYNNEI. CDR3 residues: CASSVQGLDNSPLFF. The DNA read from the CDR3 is TGTGCCAGCAGTGTCCAGGGGCTTGATAATTCACCA.

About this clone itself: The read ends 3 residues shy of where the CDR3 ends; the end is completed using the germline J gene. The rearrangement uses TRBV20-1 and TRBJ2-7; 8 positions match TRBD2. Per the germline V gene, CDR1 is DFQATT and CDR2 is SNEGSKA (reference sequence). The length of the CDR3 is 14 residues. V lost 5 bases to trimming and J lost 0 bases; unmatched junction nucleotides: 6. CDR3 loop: CSAPTSGGSYEQYF. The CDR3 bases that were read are TGCAGTGCTCCCACTAGCGGTGGCTCCTACGAG.

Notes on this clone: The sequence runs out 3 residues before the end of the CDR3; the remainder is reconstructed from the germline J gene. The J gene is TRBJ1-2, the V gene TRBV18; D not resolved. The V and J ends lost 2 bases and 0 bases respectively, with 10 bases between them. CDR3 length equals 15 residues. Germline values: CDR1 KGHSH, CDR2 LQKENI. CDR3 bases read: TGTGCCAGCTCACCAGGCCTTGCCCCTAACTATGGC. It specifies CASSPGLAPNYG. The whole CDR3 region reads CASSPGLAPNYGYTF.

The CDR3 here is CASSPLQGYNNEQFF. The CDR3 DNA, read in part, is TGTGCCAGCTCACCATTACAGGGGTACAACAATGAG. The chain uses TRBV18 and TRBJ2-1; the match to TRBD1 covers 7 bases. Read sequence stops 3 residues before the CDR3 end, and the germline J gene provides the missing end. The CDR3 consists of 15 residues. Germline V gene lookup returns CDR1 KGHSH and CDR2 LQKENI. After removal of 2 bases from V and 5 bases from J, the junction contained 6 bases not matched to a gene. The variable domain in full, with the rest retrieved from reference TRBV18 and TRBJ2-1, is NAGVMQNPRHLVRRRGQEARLRCSPMKGHSHVYWYRQLPEEGLKFMVYLQKENIIDESGMPKERFSAEFPKEGPSILRIQQVVRGDSAAYFCASSPLQGYNNEQFFGPGTRLTVL.

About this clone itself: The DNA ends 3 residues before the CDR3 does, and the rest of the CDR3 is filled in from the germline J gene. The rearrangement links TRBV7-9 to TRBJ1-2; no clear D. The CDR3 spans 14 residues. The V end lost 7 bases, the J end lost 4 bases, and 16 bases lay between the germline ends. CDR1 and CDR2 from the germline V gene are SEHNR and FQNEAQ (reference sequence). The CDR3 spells CASTRTGWPYGYTF. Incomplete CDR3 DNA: TGTGCCAGCACCCGGACGGGGTGGCCCTATGGC.

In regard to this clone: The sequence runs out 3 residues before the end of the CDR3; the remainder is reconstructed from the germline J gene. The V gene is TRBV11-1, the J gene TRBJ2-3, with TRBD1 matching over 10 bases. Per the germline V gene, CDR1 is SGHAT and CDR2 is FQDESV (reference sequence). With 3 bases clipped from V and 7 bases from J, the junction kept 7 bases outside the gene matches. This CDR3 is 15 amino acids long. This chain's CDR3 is CASSLSGTGVNTQYF. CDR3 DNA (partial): TGTGCCAGCAGCTTGTCAGGGACAGGGGTGAATACG.

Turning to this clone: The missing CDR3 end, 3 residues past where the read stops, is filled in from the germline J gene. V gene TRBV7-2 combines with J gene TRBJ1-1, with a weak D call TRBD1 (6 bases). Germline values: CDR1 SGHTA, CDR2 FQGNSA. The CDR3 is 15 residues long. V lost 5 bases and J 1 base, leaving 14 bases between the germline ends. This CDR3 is CASSAGGHQNTEAFF. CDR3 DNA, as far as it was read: TGTGCCAGCAGCGCTGGGGGACATCAGAACACTGAA.